This T cell receptor beta chain stems from a study of blood T cell repertoires in COVID-19 (dated by TCRdb to about 2020). General notes on the study: Collaborator samples came from the United States, Italy and Spain and covered acute and convalescent phases of COVID-19. A freely available public database, intended as a resource for researchers studying the immune response to SARS-CoV-2, is where the repertoires were released. The dataset comprised deeply sampled blood TCRbeta repertoires from subjects exposed to, actively infected with, or recovered from COVID-19. Where available, HLA class I and class II types were taken from metadata supplied by the sample provider and were not determined by assay-based typing. Sample metadata almost always included a de-identified subject ID, COVID-19 status, age in years and sex. The prospective study material was composed of cDNA or gDNA derived from T cells, B-cell-depleted T cells, or PBMCs. The samples were drawn from the first 160 participants of the ongoing ImmuneRACE study and from roughly 1,300 subjects provided by 6 global collaborators. Overall study results and their limits: The quantity of clinical and demographic metadata differed by source and by participant and was supplied without curation.

Whole blood was collected in K2EDTA tubes by collaborating institutions according to the institutions' own protocols. For TCRbeta analysis, collaborators shipped samples as frozen whole blood, isolated PBMCs, or DNA extracted from either of those sample types. TCRbeta CDR3 regions were amplified from genomic DNA by means of the immunoSEQ Assay, a bias-controlled multiplex PCR. The authors' pipeline ran thus. Nucleated cell counts per sample were estimated from amplification of reference gene primers within the assay. Sequence reads were collapsed and filtered to measure the absolute abundance of every unique TCRbeta CDR3 rearrangement. Productive Simpson clonality was computed per sample as the square root of Simpson's diversity index over productive rearrangements. TCRdb carries this immuneACCESS record with in-frame sequences only. Its versions omit some clonotypes, under half of them owing to an unresolved V gene in the studies checked, with the rest unexplained. V, J and clone size are those of that table, while D and trimming were read from the DNA. This sample holds about 140,000 clones; roughly 85% were observed only once. The ten most abundant clones make up roughly 2.9% of the sample.

Worth noting for this clone: Its antigen is still unknown. Base qualities were left out, and no much larger clone turns up one base away.

The CDR3 starts with the cysteine, ends with the phenylalanine, and has 15 residues. The retained sequence is limited to the CDR3, 45 bases, with the frame set at the first base. The V end loses 1 base and the J end loses 7 bases, and a stretch of 11 bases separates them. Per the germline V gene, MNHNS is the CDR1 and SASEGT is the CDR2. This chain is built from TRBV6-1 and TRBJ1-6; matching of 5 bases hints at TRBD1 as the D gene. Sequenced: peripheral blood. This TCR was sampled from a middle-aged man with acute or convalescent COVID-19. Read as DNA, the sequence is TGTGCCAGCAGTGAAGTTCCAGGGATGAATTCACCCCTCCACTTT. This gives the protein CASSEVPGMNSPLHF.